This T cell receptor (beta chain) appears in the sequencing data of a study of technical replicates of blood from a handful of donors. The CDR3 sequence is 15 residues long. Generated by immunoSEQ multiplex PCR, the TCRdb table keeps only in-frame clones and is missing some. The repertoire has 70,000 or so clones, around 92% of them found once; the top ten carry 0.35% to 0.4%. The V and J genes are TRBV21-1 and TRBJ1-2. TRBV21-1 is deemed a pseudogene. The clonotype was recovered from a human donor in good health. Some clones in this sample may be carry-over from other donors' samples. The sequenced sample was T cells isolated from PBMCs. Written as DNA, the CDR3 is TGTGCCAGCAGCAAAGAGGGAGGGGACGGCTATGGCTACACCTTC. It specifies CASSKEGGDGYGYTF.